Sequencing of this T cell receptor beta chain was carried out in a study of T-cell reconstitution after alpha-beta-depleted transplantation in children. Unique molecular identifiers were used to barcode this TCRbeta library. One entry per CDR3 protein, called by TCRdb with MiXCR from the PCR reads. The sample has roughly 350,000 distinct CDR3 sequences, around 16% seen once. This clonotype was seen repeatedly, ten times or more. The ends lost 0 bases at V and 5 bases at J; junction bases unmatched: 10. Germline CDR1 reads MGHDK; CDR2 reads SYGVNS. The CDR3 contains 19 residues. The sample consisted of PBMCs, mostly from graft donor cells, taken 360 days after TCRalphabeta/CD19-depleted stem cell transplant. This receptor was identified in a male patient aged 2-15 years who had a stem cell transplant for acute lymphoblastic leukemia, so the T cells may come from the graft donor. This chain connects TRBV25-1 to TRBJ2-3; 14 bases are shared with TRBD2. CDR3 region: CASSEYFPGLAGVKDTQYF. CDR3 nucleotides: TGTGCCAGCAGTGAATATTTTCCGGGACTAGCGGGAGTGAAAGATACGCAGTATTTT.